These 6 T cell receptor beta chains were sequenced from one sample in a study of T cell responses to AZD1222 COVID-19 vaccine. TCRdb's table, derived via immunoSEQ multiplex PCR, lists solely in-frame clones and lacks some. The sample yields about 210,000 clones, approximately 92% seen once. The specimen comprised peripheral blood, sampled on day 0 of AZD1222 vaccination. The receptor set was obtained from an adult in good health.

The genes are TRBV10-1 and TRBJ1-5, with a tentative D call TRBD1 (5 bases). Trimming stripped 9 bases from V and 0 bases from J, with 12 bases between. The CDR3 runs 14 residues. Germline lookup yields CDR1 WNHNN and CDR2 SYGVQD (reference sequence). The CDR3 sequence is CASLGPYSNQPQHF. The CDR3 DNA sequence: TGCGCCAGTTTGGGACCTTATAGCAATCAGCCCCAGCATTTT.

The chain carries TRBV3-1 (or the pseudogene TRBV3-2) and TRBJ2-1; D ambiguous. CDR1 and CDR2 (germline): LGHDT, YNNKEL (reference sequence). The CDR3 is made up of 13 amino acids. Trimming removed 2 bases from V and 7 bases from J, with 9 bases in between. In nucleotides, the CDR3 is TGTGCCAGCAGCCAAACAGCCGGTAATGAGCAGTTCTTC. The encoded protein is CASSQTAGNEQFF.

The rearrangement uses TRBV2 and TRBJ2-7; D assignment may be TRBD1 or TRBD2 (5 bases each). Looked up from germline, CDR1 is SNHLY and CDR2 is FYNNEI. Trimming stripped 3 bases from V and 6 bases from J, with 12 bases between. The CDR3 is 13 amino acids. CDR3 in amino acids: CASSEGAGFEQYF. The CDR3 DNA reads TGTGCCAGCAGTGAGGGAGCAGGGTTCGAGCAGTACTTC.

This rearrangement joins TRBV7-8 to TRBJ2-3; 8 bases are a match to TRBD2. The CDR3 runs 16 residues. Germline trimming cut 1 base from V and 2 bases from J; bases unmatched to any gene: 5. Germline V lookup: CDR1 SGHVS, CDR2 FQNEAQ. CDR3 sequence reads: CASSLGAGGTTDTQYF. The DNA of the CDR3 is TGTGCCAGCAGCTTAGGGGCGGGGGGTACCACAGATACGCAGTATTTT.

The DNA for the CDR3 is TGTGCCAGCAGTGGTACAGGGAACTATGGCTACACCTTC. Amino acids: CASSGTGNYGYTF. The V and J genes are TRBV12-3 or TRBV12-4 and TRBJ1-2; tentatively, D is TRBD1 (6 bases). This CDR3 comprises 13 residues. Trimming took off 5 bases at V and 2 bases at J, with 9 bases between the two ends.

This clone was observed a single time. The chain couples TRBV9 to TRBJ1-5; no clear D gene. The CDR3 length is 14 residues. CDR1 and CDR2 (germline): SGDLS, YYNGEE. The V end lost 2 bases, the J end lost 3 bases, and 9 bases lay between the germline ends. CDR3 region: CASSVGYINQPQHF. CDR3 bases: TGTGCCAGCAGCGTTGGATATATCAATCAGCCCCAGCATTTT.